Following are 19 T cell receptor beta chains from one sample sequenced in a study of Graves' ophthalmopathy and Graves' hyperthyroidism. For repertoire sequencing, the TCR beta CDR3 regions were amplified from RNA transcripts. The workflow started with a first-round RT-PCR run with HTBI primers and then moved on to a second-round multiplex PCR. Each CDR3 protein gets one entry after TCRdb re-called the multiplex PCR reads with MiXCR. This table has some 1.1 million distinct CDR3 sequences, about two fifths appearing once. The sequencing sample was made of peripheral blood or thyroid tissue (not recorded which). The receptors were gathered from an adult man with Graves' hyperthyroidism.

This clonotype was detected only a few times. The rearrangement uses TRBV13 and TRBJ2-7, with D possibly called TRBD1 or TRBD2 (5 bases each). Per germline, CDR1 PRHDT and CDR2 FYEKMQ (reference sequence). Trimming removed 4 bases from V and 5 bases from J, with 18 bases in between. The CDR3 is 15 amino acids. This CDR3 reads CASSSPTGTLNEQYF. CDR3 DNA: TGTGCCAGCAGCTCTCCGACGGGGACCCTTAACGAGCAGTACTTC.

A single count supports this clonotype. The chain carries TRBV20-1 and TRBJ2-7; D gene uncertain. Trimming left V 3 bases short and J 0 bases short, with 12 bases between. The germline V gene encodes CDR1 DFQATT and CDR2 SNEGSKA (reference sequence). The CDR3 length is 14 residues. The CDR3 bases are TGCAGTGCTAGTGAGGCAGGAACCTCCTACGAGCAGTACTTC. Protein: CSASEAGTSYEQYF.

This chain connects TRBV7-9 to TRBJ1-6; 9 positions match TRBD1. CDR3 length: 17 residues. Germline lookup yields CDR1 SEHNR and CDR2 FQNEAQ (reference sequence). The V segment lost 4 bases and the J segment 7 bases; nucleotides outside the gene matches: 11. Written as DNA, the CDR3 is TGTGCCAGCAGCTCCCAACAGGGGGCAGCTGGGAATTCACCCCTCCACTTT. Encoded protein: CASSSQQGAAGNSPLHF.

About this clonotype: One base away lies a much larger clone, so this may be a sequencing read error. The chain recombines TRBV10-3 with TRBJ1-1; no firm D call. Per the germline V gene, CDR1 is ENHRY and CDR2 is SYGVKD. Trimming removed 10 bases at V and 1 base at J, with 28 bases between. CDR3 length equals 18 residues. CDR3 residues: CASTEQFTGRGRNTEAFF. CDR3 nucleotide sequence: TGTGCCAGCACCGAACAATTTACGGGGAGAGGGAGGAACACTGAAGCTTTCTTT.

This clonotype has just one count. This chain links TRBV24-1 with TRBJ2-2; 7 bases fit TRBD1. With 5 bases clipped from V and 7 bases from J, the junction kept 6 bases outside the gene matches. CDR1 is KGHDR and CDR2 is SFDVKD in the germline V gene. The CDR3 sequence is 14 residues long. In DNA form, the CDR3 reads TGTGCCACCAGTGGACAGGGATCTATCGGGGAGCTGTTTTTT. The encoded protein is CATSGQGSIGELFF.

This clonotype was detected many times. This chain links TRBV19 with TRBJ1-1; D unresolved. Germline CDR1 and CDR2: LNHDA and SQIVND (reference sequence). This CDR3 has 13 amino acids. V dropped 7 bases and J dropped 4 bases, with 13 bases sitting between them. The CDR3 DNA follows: TGTGCCAGTAAATCGACGCAAACCACTGAAGCTTTCTTT. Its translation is CASKSTQTTEAFF.

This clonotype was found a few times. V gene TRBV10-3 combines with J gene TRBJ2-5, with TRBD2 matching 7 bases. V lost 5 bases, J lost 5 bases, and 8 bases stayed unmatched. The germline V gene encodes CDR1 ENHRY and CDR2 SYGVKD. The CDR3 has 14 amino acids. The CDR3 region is CAISRGTNVETQYF. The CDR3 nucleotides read TGTGCCATCAGTAGAGGGACTAACGTCGAGACCCAGTACTTC.

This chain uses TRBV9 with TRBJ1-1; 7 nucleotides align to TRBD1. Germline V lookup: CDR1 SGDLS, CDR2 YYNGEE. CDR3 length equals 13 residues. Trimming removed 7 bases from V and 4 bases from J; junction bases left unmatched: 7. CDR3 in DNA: TGTGCCAGCTTTTCCGACAGGGTCACTGAAGCTTTCTTT. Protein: CASFSDRVTEAFF.

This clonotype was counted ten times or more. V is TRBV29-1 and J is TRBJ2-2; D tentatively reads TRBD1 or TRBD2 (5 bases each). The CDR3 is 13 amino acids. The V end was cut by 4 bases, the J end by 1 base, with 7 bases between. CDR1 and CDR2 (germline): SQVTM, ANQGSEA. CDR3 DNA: TGCAGCGTTGTGGGGGAGAACACCGGGGAGCTGTTTTTT. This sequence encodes CSVVGENTGELFF.

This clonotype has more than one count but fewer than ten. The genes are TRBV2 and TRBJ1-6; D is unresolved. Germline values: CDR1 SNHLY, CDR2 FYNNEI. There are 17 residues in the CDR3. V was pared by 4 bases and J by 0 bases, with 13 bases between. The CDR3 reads CASSVTPPSSYNSPLHF. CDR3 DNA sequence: TGTGCCAGCAGTGTGACACCTCCGAGCTCCTATAATTCACCCCTCCACTTT.

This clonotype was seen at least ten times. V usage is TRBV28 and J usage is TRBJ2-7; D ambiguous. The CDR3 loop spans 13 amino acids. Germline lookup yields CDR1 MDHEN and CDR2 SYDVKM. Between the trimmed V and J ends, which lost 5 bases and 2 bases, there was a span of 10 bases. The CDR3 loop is CASSPSHTYEQYF. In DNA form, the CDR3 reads TGTGCCAGCAGTCCGAGCCATACCTACGAGCAGTACTTC.

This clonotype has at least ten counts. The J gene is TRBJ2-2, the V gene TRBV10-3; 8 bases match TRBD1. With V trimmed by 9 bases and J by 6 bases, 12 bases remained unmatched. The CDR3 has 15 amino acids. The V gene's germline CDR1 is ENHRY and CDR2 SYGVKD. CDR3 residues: CAILKGQEFSGELFF. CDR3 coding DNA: TGTGCCATTTTAAAGGGACAGGAATTCTCCGGGGAGCTGTTTTTT.

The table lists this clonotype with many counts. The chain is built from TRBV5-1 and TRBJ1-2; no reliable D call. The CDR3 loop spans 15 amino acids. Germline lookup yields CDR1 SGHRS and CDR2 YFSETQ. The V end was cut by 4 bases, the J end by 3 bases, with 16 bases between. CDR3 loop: CASSPDRGWDYGYTF. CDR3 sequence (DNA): TGCGCCAGCAGCCCGGACCGGGGTTGGGACTATGGCTACACCTTC.

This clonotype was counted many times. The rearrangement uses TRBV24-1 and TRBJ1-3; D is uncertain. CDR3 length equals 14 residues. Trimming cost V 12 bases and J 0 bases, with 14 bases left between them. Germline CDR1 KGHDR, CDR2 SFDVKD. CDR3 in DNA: TGTGCCTCCCACGGACCCTACTCTGGAAACACCATATATTTT. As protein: CASHGPYSGNTIYF.

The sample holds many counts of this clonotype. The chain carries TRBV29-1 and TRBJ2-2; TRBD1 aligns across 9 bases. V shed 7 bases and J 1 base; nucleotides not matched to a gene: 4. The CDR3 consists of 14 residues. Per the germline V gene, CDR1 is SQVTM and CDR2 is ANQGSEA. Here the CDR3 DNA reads TGCAGCGGACGGACAGGGGTGAACACCGGGGAGCTGTTTTTT. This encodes CSGRTGVNTGELFF.

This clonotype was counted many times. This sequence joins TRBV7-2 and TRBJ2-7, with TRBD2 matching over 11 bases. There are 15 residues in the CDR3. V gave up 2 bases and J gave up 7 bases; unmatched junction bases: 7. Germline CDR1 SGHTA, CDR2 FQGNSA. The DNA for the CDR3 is TGTGCCAGCAGCTTACAGCTAGCGGGAGGTTTGGAGCAGTACTTC. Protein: CASSLQLAGGLEQYF.

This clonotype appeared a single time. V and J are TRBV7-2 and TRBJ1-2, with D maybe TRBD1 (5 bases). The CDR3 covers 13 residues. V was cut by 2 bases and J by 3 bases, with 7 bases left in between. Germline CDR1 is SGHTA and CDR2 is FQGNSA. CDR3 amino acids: CASSLKGHYGYTF. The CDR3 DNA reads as TGTGCCAGCAGCTTAAAGGGGCACTATGGCTACACCTTC.

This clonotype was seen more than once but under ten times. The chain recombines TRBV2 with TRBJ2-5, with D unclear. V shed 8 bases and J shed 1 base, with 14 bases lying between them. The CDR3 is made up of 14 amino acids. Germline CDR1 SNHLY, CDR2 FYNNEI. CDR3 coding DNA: TGTGCCAGCTACAACGGGCGACCCCAAGAGACCCAGTACTTC. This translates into CASYNGRPQETQYF.

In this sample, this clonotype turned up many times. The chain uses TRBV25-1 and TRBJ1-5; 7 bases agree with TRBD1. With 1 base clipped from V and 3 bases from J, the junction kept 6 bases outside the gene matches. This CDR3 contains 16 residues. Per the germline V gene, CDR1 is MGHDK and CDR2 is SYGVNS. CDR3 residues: CASSESEGAVNQPQHF. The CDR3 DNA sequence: TGTGCCAGCAGTGAATCGGAGGGGGCGGTCAATCAGCCCCAGCATTTT.